A selection of T cell receptor beta chains follows, all from one sample in a study of blood T cell repertoires in COVID-19. This table comes from immunoSEQ multiplex PCR, and its TCRdb copy is limited to in-frame clones, with some not included. Here the sample spans about 130,000 clones, 84% being singletons. Specimen: peripheral blood. The receptors shown here come from a human donor in a cohort sampled during active COVID-19. Both conserved end residues are part of each CDR3. A D gene is named only where the DNA matches it firmly. The size of a clone is reported for some rows only, either as once, few or many, or as a class for expanded clones.

D: NA
V: TRBV27
J: TRBJ2-3
size: NA
DNA: TGTGCCAGCAGGGGGGCTAGCGGACTCCTAGCACAGGGGGCGCAGTATTTT
CDR3: CASRGASGLLAQGAQYF

D: NA
V: TRBV7-6
J: TRBJ2-7
size: NA
DNA: TGTGCCAGCAGCTTAGCGGGAGGTATTGGGGTTAAATACGAGCAGTACTTC
CDR3: CASSLAGGIGVKYEQYF

D: NA
V: TRBV24-1
J: TRBJ2-1
size: NA
DNA: TGTGCCACCAGTGATCCTAATGTGGATGAGCAGTTCTTC
CDR3: CATSDPNVDEQFF

D: TRBD1
V: TRBV5-1
J: TRBJ1-2
size: NA
DNA: TGCGCCAGCAGCTTGGGGGGACAGGGGCCGTTCTATGGCTACACCTTC
CDR3: CASSLGGQGPFYGYTF

D: TRBD2
V: TRBV27
J: TRBJ2-7
size: NA
DNA: TGTGCCAGCAGACCTCACCAGCGGGGGGCCAGCTCCTACGAGCAGTACTTC
CDR3: CASRPHQRGASSYEQYF

D: TRBD1
V: TRBV3-1/TRBV3-2
J: TRBJ1-3
size: NA
DNA: TGTGCCAGCAGCCTTCAGACAGGGCGGTTGGGCGGAAACACCATATATTTT
CDR3: CASSLQTGRLGGNTIYF

D: NA
V: TRBV27
J: TRBJ1-6
size: once
DNA: TGTGCCAGCAGTTCTCCTCTCCGGGGACAAGCGGACTCACCCCTCCACTTT
CDR3: CASSSPLRGQADSPLHF

D: NA
V: TRBV19
J: TRBJ2-1
size: NA
DNA: TGTGCCAGTAGTATACAGGGTAATGAGCAGTTCTTC
CDR3: CASSIQGNEQFF

D: TRBD1
V: TRBV19
J: TRBJ1-4
size: NA
DNA: TGTGCCAGTAGTATAGCCGGGACAGGGGATGAAAAACTGTTTTTT
CDR3: CASSIAGTGDEKLFF

D: NA
V: TRBV6-5
J: TRBJ1-6
size: NA
DNA: TGTGCCAGCAACCGGGAGGGAGATTCACCCCTCCACTTT
CDR3: CASNREGDSPLHF

D: TRBD1
V: TRBV12-5
J: TRBJ2-2
size: NA
DNA: TGTGCTAGTGGCAAGGACAGGGCAGGGTCCGGGGAGCTGTTTTTT
CDR3: CASGKDRAGSGELFF

D: TRBD1
V: TRBV4-1
J: TRBJ1-1
size: NA
DNA: TGCGCCAGCAGCCAAGGACAGGGAGAAGCTTTCTTT
CDR3: CASSQGQGEAFF

D: TRBD1
V: TRBV18
J: TRBJ1-4
size: once
DNA: TGTGCCAGCTCACCCGACAGGGCCCGTGGTGGTGAAAAACTGTTTTTT
CDR3: CASSPDRARGGEKLFF

D: TRBD1
V: TRBV5-4
J: TRBJ2-7
size: NA
DNA: TGTGCCAGCAGCTCTGACAGGGGGACCTACGAGCAGTACTTC
CDR3: CASSSDRGTYEQYF

D: NA
V: TRBV5-6
J: TRBJ1-2
size: NA
DNA: TGTGCCAGCAGCCCAAGCTCACGGGGTGGCTATGGCTACACCTTC
CDR3: CASSPSSRGGYGYTF

D: TRBD2
V: TRBV4-2
J: TRBJ2-3
size: NA
DNA: TGTGCCAGCAGCCAAGATTTAACTAGCGTTGGAGATACGCAGTATTTT
CDR3: CASSQDLTSVGDTQYF

D: NA
V: TRBV4-1
J: TRBJ1-6
size: NA
DNA: TGCGCCAGCAGCCAAGTTCCTGGGCCTCAGTCACCCCTCCACTTT
CDR3: CASSQVPGPQSPLHF

D: TRBD2
V: TRBV27
J: TRBJ2-7
size: NA
DNA: TGTGCCAGCAGTGGCGGGAGGGCCCACTACGAGCAGTACTTC
CDR3: CASSGGRAHYEQYF

D: NA
V: TRBV27
J: TRBJ2-1
size: few
DNA: TGTGCCACCGGGGGACAGAGCTCCTACAATGAGCAGTTCTTC
CDR3: CATGGQSSYNEQFF

D: NA
V: TRBV29-1
J: TRBJ2-2
size: NA
DNA: TGCAGCGCCTGGACAGCCGCGAACACCGGGGAGCTGTTTTTT
CDR3: CSAWTAANTGELFF

D: NA
V: TRBV18
J: TRBJ2-3
size: NA
DNA: TGTGCCAGCTCACCAGCGCCGCATGGCACAGATACGCAGTATTTT
CDR3: CASSPAPHGTDTQYF

D: TRBD1
V: TRBV14
J: TRBJ2-7
size: once
DNA: TGTGCCAGCAGCCAAGGGTTGCAGGGGGCTTACGAGCAGTACTTC
CDR3: CASSQGLQGAYEQYF

D: TRBD1
V: TRBV19
J: TRBJ2-7
size: few
DNA: TGTGCCAGTGCCGGGACAGCACTTGACGAGCAGTACTTC
CDR3: CASAGTALDEQYF

D: NA
V: TRBV2
J: TRBJ2-6
size: NA
DNA: TGTGCCAGCAGCGAGGAACCCGTCCGCTCTGGGGCCAACGTCCTGACTTTC
CDR3: CASSEEPVRSGANVLTF

D: TRBD2
V: TRBV25-1
J: TRBJ2-3
size: NA
DNA: TGTGCCAGCAGTGATTTAGCGGGGGGGCCACAAGATACGCAGTATTTT
CDR3: CASSDLAGGPQDTQYF

D: NA
V: TRBV19
J: TRBJ1-2
size: once
DNA: TGTGCCAGTAGTATATCTGGGCGTATGGATGGCTACACCTTC
CDR3: CASSISGRMDGYTF

D: NA
V: TRBV10-1
J: TRBJ1-6
size: NA
DNA: TGCGCCAACCCGGACGACAGTTATAATTCACCCCTCCACTTT
CDR3: CANPDDSYNSPLHF

D: NA
V: TRBV3-1/TRBV3-2
J: TRBJ2-3
size: NA
DNA: TGTGCCAGCAGCCAAGGGGCACAGCATAGCACAGATACGCAGTATTTT
CDR3: CASSQGAQHSTDTQYF

D: NA
V: TRBV6-5
J: TRBJ2-4
size: NA
DNA: TGTGCCACCCGGGGAGCCAAAAACATTCAGTACTTC
CDR3: CATRGAKNIQYF

D: NA
V: TRBV27
J: TRBJ1-3
size: NA
DNA: TGTGCCAGCACATCGGGACACCCAGGGTTTGGAAACACCATATATTTT
CDR3: CASTSGHPGFGNTIYF

D: TRBD2
V: TRBV4-2
J: TRBJ2-1
size: NA
DNA: TGTGCCAGCAGCCAAGATTGGGCTAGCGGGGGGTACAATGAGCAGTTCTTC
CDR3: CASSQDWASGGYNEQFF

D: NA
V: TRBV21-1
J: TRBJ2-7
size: once
DNA: TGTGCCAGCAGCAAAGAGTCCACAGGGCACTACGAGCAGTACTTC
CDR3: CASSKESTGHYEQYF

D: NA
V: TRBV4-1
J: TRBJ2-7
size: NA
DNA: TGCGCCAGCAGCCCCTCAGGGGGGTCCTACGAGCAGTACTTC
CDR3: CASSPSGGSYEQYF

D: NA
V: TRBV30
J: TRBJ1-6
size: NA
DNA: TGTGCCTCAAAACTGAGCTCCTATAATTCACCCCTCCACTTT
CDR3: CASKLSSYNSPLHF

D: TRBD2
V: TRBV7-8
J: TRBJ2-1
size: NA
DNA: TGTGCCAGCAGCCCCGGGACTATCAATGAGCAGTTCTTC
CDR3: CASSPGTINEQFF

D: TRBD2
V: TRBV29-1
J: TRBJ2-5
size: NA
DNA: TGCAGCGTTGTTCGCGGGGGGCCCCAAGAGACCCAGTACTTC
CDR3: CSVVRGGPQETQYF

D: TRBD1
V: TRBV5-6
J: TRBJ2-2
size: few
DNA: TGTGCCAGCAGCTGGGACAGAAATACCGGGGAGCTGTTTTTT
CDR3: CASSWDRNTGELFF

D: TRBD2
V: TRBV19
J: TRBJ2-1
size: NA
DNA: TGTGCCAGTAGTATCACTAGCGGGAGAGCCTACAATGAGCAGTTCTTC
CDR3: CASSITSGRAYNEQFF

D: NA
V: TRBV30
J: TRBJ1-2
size: NA
DNA: TGTGCCTGGAGTCAACAGCCCTATGGCTACACCTTC
CDR3: CAWSQQPYGYTF

D: TRBD1
V: TRBV7-9
J: TRBJ1-1
size: few
DNA: TGTGCCAGCACCCCTGCGGGACAGGGGCCAAAGGGAGCTTTCTTT
CDR3: CASTPAGQGPKGAFF

D: TRBD1
V: TRBV5-1
J: TRBJ2-7
size: NA
DNA: TGCGCCAGCAGCGTAAACAGGGGCCCGTACGAGCAGTACTTC
CDR3: CASSVNRGPYEQYF

D: NA
V: TRBV11-2
J: TRBJ2-7
size: NA
DNA: TGTGCCAGCAGCTTTCAGGGGCCAGGATACGAGCAGTACTTC
CDR3: CASSFQGPGYEQYF

D: TRBD1
V: TRBV18
J: TRBJ1-2
size: NA
DNA: TGTGCCAGCTCCCGACAGGGGGCGAACCCTAACTATGGCTACACCTTC
CDR3: CASSRQGANPNYGYTF

D: NA
V: TRBV7-3
J: TRBJ2-3
size: NA
DNA: TGTGCCAGCAGTTTCACAGGGTCAGGTACGCAGTATTTT
CDR3: CASSFTGSGTQYF

D: NA
V: TRBV4-2
J: TRBJ2-1
size: NA
DNA: TGTGCCAGCAGCCAAGATTTGGACAGTACCTACAATGAGCAGTTCTTC
CDR3: CASSQDLDSTYNEQFF

D: TRBD2
V: TRBV5-1
J: TRBJ2-1
size: NA
DNA: TGCGCCAGCAGCTTGGCCAAGACTAGCGATGAGCAGTTCTTC
CDR3: CASSLAKTSDEQFF

D: TRBD1
V: TRBV30
J: TRBJ2-7
size: NA
DNA: TGTGCCTGGAGTGTAGGTCGGACAGGGAGCTACGAGCAGTACTTC
CDR3: CAWSVGRTGSYEQYF

D: TRBD1
V: TRBV7-9
J: TRBJ1-2
size: NA
DNA: TGTGCCAGCAGCTTAATGGGACAGCAAGTCTATGGCTACACCTTC
CDR3: CASSLMGQQVYGYTF

D: NA
V: TRBV7-9
J: TRBJ1-4
size: NA
DNA: TGTGCCAGCAGCGCCGGCGGGGGTAATGAAAAACTGTTTTTT
CDR3: CASSAGGGNEKLFF

D: TRBD2
V: TRBV7-3
J: TRBJ2-3
size: NA
DNA: TGTGCCAGCAGCCAAGCGGGATTGGGTGTAGATACGCAGTATTTT
CDR3: CASSQAGLGVDTQYF

D: TRBD1
V: TRBV6-5
J: TRBJ2-1
size: NA
DNA: TGTGCCAGCATTAAGAGAGGGGGCGCCTACAATGAGCAGTTCTTC
CDR3: CASIKRGGAYNEQFF

D: TRBD1
V: TRBV6-5
J: TRBJ1-2
size: NA
DNA: TGTGCCATCACCGGGACAGGGGGCAAGGGCTACACCTTC
CDR3: CAITGTGGKGYTF